This entry features one TCR beta chain sequence. The data were obtained in a study of cytomegalovirus exposure and HLA in healthy donors. The CDR3 totals 14 residues. Germline V lookup: CDR1 LNHDA, CDR2 SQIVND (reference sequence). V dropped 5 bases and J dropped 7; count of bases not matched to a gene: 7. PCR primers comprised 60 Vbeta and 13 Jbeta primers. Profiled with immunoSEQ multiplex PCR; TCRdb holds only in-frame clones, not every one. The sample records 180,000 or so clones, about 9.4% being singletons. Input material: PBMCs. The TCR was taken from a woman aged 30 to 39 in good health and CMV-seropositive. The rearrangement uses TRBV19 and TRBJ1-5, with 8 bases identical to TRBD1. Written as DNA, the CDR3 is TGTGCCAGTAGTGCAGGGGGCGGAGGGCAGCCCCAGCATTTT. Amino acids: CASSAGGGGQPQHF.